A single sample gave rise to the 13 T cell receptor beta chains below, sequenced in a study of cytomegalovirus exposure and HLA in healthy donors. It was with 60 Vbeta and 13 Jbeta primers that the PCR ran. The data were produced by immunoSEQ multiplex PCR, yet TCRdb's version contains in-frame clones alone and is incomplete. The repertoire holds over 130,000 clones, with about 66% as singletons. The sequenced sample was PBMCs. All receptors come from a male donor in good health and CMV-seronegative.

The rearrangement joins TRBV5-4 to TRBJ2-2; 8 bases agree with TRBD1. The J segment lost 6 bases and the V segment lost 4 bases, leaving 8 bases of the junction unmatched. CDR3 length: 15 amino acids. CDR1 and CDR2 from the germline V gene are SGHNT and YYREEE (reference sequence). CDR3 bases: TGTGCCAGCAGCAACTCGCAGGGGGCCGCCGGGGAGCTGTTTTTT. This codes for CASSNSQGAAGELFF.

The V call is TRBV4-3, the J call TRBJ1-2, with 10 bases that match TRBD1. This CDR3 contains 17 residues. V dropped 0 bases and J dropped 8; count of bases not matched to a gene: 12. Germline V lookup: CDR1 LGHNA, CDR2 YSLEER. As DNA, the CDR3 is TGCGCCAGCAGCCAAGAAAATAGGGGACAGGGGCCTTGGGGCTACACCTTC. It codes for CASSQENRGQGPWGYTF.

Worth noting for this clone: The junction departs from the called germline gene at one end, perhaps through a read error. The chain couples TRBV6-5 to TRBJ1-5, with 8 positions matching TRBD1. CDR1 is MNHEY and CDR2 is SVGAGI in the germline V gene. This CDR3 has 12 amino acids. In nucleotides, the CDR3 is TGTGCCAGCAGGACTCAGGGGGCGGTTTTGAATTTT. This encodes CASRTQGAVLNF.

V and J are TRBV7-8 and TRBJ1-6; D perhaps matches TRBD1 (6 bases). The germline V gene encodes CDR1 SGHVS and CDR2 FQNEAQ. CDR3 size: 16 residues. With 4 bases removed from V and 9 bases from J, the gap between germline ends came to 19 bases. The CDR3 region has the DNA TGTGCCAGCAGCTCAGAATTGGACAGTTCGAGTTCACCCCTCCACTTT. This translates into CASSSELDSSSSPLHF. The variable domain in full, with the rest retrieved from reference TRBV7-8 and TRBJ1-6, is GAGVSQSPRYKVAKRGQDVALRCDPISGHVSLFWYQQALGQGPEFLTYFQNEAQLDKSGLPSDRFFAERPEGSVSTLKIQRTQQEDSAVYLCASSSELDSSSSPLHFGNGTRLTVT.

This chain connects TRBV19 to TRBJ2-5; the D gene is possibly TRBD2 (7 bases). The CDR3 runs 14 residues. V gave up 8 bases and J gave up 5 bases, with 18 bases separating them. CDR1 and CDR2 (germline): LNHDA, SQIVND (reference sequence). The CDR3 protein is CASGGGPLGETQYF. DNA for the CDR3: TGTGCCAGTGGGGGGGGCCCCCTCGGGGAGACCCAGTACTTC.

The chain employs TRBV6-5 and TRBJ1-2, with 9 bases lining up with TRBD1. The ends lost 5 bases at V and 7 bases at J; junction bases unmatched: 8. The CDR3 spans 14 residues. CDR1 and CDR2 from the germline V gene are MNHEY and SVGAGI. CDR3 nucleotide sequence: TGTGCCAGCAGTCCACCGGGACAGGGAACTGGCTACACCTTC. Its protein product is CASSPPGQGTGYTF.

The gene calls are TRBV9 and TRBJ2-7; 11 bases map to TRBD1. Germline lookup yields CDR1 SGDLS and CDR2 YYNGEE. The CDR3 runs 16 residues. Trimming cost V 0 bases and J 5 bases; bases outside gene matches: 7. CDR3 in DNA: TGTGCCAGCAGCGTAGATCCGGGACAGGGGGGCCACGAGCAGTACTTC. It codes for CASSVDPGQGGHEQYF.

The chain employs TRBV9 and TRBJ2-3, with a tentative D call TRBD2 (7 bases). V dropped 1 base and J dropped 2 bases, with 11 bases sitting between them. The CDR3 has 15 amino acids. Germline V gives CDR1 SGDLS, CDR2 YYNGEE. The CDR3 loop reads CASSVRGAPTDTQYF. Written as DNA, the CDR3 is TGTGCCAGCAGCGTACGGGGGGCCCCCACAGATACGCAGTATTTT.

As to this clone: The sample contains more than one DNA sequence encoding this CDR3. The chain couples TRBV7-9 to TRBJ2-5, with 14 bases fitting TRBD2. V lost 1 base to trimming and J lost 5 bases; unmatched junction nucleotides: 3. This CDR3 has 16 residues. The germline V gene has CDR1 SEHNR and CDR2 FQNEAQ (reference sequence). The CDR3 region is CASSLVGTSGGETQYF. CDR3 nucleotides: TGTGCCAGCAGCTTAGTTGGGACTAGCGGGGGTGAGACCCAGTACTTC.

The chain combines TRBV28 with TRBJ2-6; perhaps TRBD1 as D (6 bases). Germline V gene data show CDR1 as MDHEN and CDR2 as SYDVKM. The CDR3 has 15 residues. The ends were cut back, 3 bases at V and 0 bases at J, with 6 bases in the middle. The CDR3 nucleotides read TGTGCCAGCAGTTTGGACAGCTCTGGGGCCAACGTCCTGACTTTC. Amino acid sequence: CASSLDSSGANVLTF.

This clone was detected only a few times. Other DNA sequences of this sample code for an identical CDR3. V is TRBV9 and J is TRBJ1-4, with D possibly being TRBD1 (5 bases). The germline gives CDR1 SGDLS, CDR2 YYNGEE. The CDR3 runs 15 residues. The ends were cut back, 0 bases at V and 7 bases at J, with 13 bases in the middle. CDR3 bases: TGTGCCAGCAGCGTAGAGCGGGGGGTCGGTGAAAAACTGTTTTTT. Its protein is CASSVERGVGEKLFF.

The chain is built from TRBV20-1 and TRBJ1-2; 7 bases line up with TRBD1. The J segment lost 6 bases and the V segment lost 6 bases, leaving 4 bases of the junction unmatched. The CDR3 consists of 11 residues. Germline lookup yields CDR1 DFQATT and CDR2 SNEGSKA (reference sequence). The CDR3 region is CSAGTVHGYTF. The CDR3 DNA reads TGCAGTGCCGGGACAGTCCATGGCTACACCTTC.

The chain has TRBV28 and TRBJ1-6; 7 positions agree with TRBD1. The V and J ends lost 8 bases and 6 bases, in that order; junction bases with no gene match: 4. This CDR3 is 13 amino acids long. Germline-derived CDR1 and CDR2 are MDHEN and SYDVKM. In nucleotides, the CDR3 is TGTGCCAGCTCCAGACAGGGTAATTCACCCCTCCACTTT. This encodes CASSRQGNSPLHF.